The rows below give T cell receptor beta chains drawn from one sample of a study of T cell responses to AZD1222 COVID-19 vaccine. Produced via immunoSEQ multiplex PCR; TCRdb's table is partial and in-frame only. The sample consists of 95,000 to 110,000 clones, about nine tenths of them appearing once. The input for sequencing was peripheral blood, taken 28 days after the second dose of the MenACWY control vaccine. The receptors derive from an adult who received the MenACWY meningococcal vaccine as a control. CDR3s include the opening cysteine and the closing phenylalanine or tryptophan.

v_gene	j_gene	CDR3aa
TRBV5-1	TRBJ1-4	CASSSTGGLEKLFF
TRBV24-1	TRBJ1-5	CATSEGGTGNQPQHF
TRBV3-1/TRBV3-2	TRBJ2-3	CASSQRLDTQYF
TRBV19	TRBJ2-3	CASRKLAGWADTQYF
TRBV6-5	TRBJ1-2	CASSSPSTGGYGYTF
TRBV7-9	TRBJ2-1	CASSPQKDSYNEQFF
TRBV19	TRBJ2-5	CASSIYGAGETQYF
TRBV4-3	TRBJ1-2	CASSLGTGYGYTF
TRBV6-2/TRBV6-3	TRBJ1-5	CASSSLGQGQFNQPQHF
TRBV5-1	TRBJ1-1	CASAGGTGPTEAFF
TRBV21-1	TRBJ2-7	CASSRSDPDYEQYF
TRBV6-1	TRBJ2-5	CASSEMGLLQETQYF
TRBV7-3	TRBJ2-3	CASSPPPSGGTSRTDTQYF
TRBV3-1/TRBV3-2	TRBJ2-5	CASSLGFRETQYF
TRBV7-9	TRBJ2-1	CASSPAGTGYNEQFF
TRBV24-1	TRBJ2-7	CATSSGTGGSYEQYF
TRBV7-9	TRBJ1-4	CASSHGKPNEKLFF
TRBV7-9	TRBJ1-2	CASRDTGGYGYTF
TRBV6-2/TRBV6-3	TRBJ1-2	CASSYRDNYGYTF
TRBV28	TRBJ1-6	CASTRQYNSPLHF
TRBV4-2	TRBJ2-3	CASSQGSGRYEQYF
TRBV11-2	TRBJ2-1	CASSLASGNSYNEQFF
TRBV28	TRBJ1-5	CASSLYRLPKGTGNQPQHF
TRBV11-2	TRBJ1-3	CASSRGVGNTIYF
TRBV15	TRBJ1-2	CATSREGQTPGYTF
TRBV28	TRBJ2-1	CASSHGLARSTYNEQFF
TRBV15	TRBJ2-5	CATSREGDRAETQYF
TRBV3-1/TRBV3-2	TRBJ1-3	CASSPRTFCPSTGNTIYF
TRBV5-1	TRBJ1-4	CASSLRRDGGEKLFF
TRBV2	TRBJ1-1	CASSSGPGTEAFF
TRBV5-6	TRBJ2-7	CASSLLPGTSYEQYF
TRBV5-5	TRBJ1-1	CASSWSNTEAFF
TRBV30	TRBJ2-2	CAWSVAQGASGELFF
TRBV20-1	TRBJ2-7	CSVPRDEQYF
TRBV5-4	TRBJ1-4	CASSFRPGQPNEKLFF
TRBV19	TRBJ1-3	CASNPTGRPGNTIYF
TRBV10-3	TRBJ1-1	CAISEGATGGYTEAFF
TRBV7-8	TRBJ1-5	CASSPPIAGYSNQPQHF
TRBV6-2/TRBV6-3	TRBJ1-6	CASSYGGYSPLHF
TRBV2	TRBJ1-6	CASSEGTSNSPLHF
TRBV5-4	TRBJ1-2	CAGTIGQAPLTF
TRBV15	TRBJ1-4	CATSRDLPGPIGEKLFF